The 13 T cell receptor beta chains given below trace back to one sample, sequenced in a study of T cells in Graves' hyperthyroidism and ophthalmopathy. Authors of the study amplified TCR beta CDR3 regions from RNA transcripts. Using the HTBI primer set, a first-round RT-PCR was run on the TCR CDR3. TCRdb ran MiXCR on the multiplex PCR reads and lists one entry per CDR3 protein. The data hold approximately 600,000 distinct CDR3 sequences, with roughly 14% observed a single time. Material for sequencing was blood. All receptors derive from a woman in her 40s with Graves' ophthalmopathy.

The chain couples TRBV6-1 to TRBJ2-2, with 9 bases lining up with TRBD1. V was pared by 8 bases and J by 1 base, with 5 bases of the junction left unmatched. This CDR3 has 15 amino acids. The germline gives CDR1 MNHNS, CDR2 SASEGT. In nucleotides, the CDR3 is TGTGCCAGCGCTCGACAGGGGGGGAACACCGGGGAGCTGTTTTTT. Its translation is CASARQGGNTGELFF.

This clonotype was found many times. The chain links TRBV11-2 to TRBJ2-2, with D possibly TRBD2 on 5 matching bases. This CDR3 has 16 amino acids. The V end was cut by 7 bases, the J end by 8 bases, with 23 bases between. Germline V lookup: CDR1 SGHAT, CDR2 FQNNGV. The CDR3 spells CASTVSGPLGGGELFF. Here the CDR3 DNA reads TGTGCCAGCACCGTATCGGGCCCTCTAGGCGGGGGGGAGCTGTTTTTT.

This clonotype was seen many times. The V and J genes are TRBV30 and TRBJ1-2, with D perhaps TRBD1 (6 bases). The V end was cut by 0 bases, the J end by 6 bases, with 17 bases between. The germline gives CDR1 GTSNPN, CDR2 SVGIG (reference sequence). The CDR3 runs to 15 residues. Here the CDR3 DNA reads TGTGCCTGGAGTGTACTGGACAGCGATCCTCATGGCTACACCTTC. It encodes CAWSVLDSDPHGYTF.

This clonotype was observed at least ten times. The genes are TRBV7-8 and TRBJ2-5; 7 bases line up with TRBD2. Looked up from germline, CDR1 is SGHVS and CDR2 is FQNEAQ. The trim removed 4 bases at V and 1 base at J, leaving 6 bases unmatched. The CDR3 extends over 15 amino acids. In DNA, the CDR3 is TGTGCCAGCAGCTCCTTCGGGAGGTTCCAAGAGACCCAGTACTTC. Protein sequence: CASSSFGRFQETQYF.

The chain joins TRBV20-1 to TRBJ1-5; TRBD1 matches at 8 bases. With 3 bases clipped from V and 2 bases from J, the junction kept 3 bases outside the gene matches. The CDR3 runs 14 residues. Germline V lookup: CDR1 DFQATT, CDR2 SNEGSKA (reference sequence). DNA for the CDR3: TGCAGTGCTAGTCAGGGGGCAGGCAATCAGCCCCAGCATTTT. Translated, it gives CSASQGAGNQPQHF.

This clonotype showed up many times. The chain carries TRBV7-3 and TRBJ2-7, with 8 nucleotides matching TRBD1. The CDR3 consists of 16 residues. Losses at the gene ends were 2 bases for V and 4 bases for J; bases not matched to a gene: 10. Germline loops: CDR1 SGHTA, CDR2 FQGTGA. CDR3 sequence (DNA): TGTGCCAGCAGCTTATATCAGGGGGCTAATATTTACGAGCAGTACTTC. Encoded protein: CASSLYQGANIYEQYF.

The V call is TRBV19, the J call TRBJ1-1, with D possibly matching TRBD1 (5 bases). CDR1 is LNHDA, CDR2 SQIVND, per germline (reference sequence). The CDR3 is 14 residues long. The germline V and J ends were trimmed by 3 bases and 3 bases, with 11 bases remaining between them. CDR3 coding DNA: TGTGCCAGTAGTATCCGCCCGGGACACACTGAAGCTTTCTTT. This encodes CASSIRPGHTEAFF.

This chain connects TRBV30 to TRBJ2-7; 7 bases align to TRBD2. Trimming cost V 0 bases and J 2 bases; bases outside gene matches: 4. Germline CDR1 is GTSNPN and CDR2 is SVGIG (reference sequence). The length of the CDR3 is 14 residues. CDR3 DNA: TGTGCCTGGAGTGTGGCAAGCGGGGCCTACGAGCAGTACTTC. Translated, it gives CAWSVASGAYEQYF.

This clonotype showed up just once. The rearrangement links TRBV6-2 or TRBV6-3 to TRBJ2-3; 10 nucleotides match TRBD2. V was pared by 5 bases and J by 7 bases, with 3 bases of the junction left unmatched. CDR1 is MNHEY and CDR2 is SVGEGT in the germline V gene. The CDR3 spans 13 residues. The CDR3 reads CASSRTSGHTQYF. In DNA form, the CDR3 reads TGTGCCAGCAGTCGGACTAGCGGTCATACGCAGTATTTT.

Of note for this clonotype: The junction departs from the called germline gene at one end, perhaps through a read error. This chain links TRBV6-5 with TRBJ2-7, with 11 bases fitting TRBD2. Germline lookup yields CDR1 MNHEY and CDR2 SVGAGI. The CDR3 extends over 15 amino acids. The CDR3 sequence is CARSSLLAGVYEQYF. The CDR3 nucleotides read TGTGCCAGGAGTTCCCTACTAGCGGGAGTCTACGAGCAGTACTTC.

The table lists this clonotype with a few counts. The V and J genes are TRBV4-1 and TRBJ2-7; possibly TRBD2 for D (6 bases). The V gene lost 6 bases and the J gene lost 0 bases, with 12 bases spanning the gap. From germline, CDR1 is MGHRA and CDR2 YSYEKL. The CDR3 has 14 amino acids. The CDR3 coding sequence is TGCGCCAGCAGTAACCGGGGGAGCTCCTACGAGCAGTACTTC. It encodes CASSNRGSSYEQYF.

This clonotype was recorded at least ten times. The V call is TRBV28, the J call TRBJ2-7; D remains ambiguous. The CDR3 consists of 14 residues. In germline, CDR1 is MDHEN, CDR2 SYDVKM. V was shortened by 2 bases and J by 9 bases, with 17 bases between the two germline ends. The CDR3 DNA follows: TGTGCCAGCAGTTTAGGGTTTGGGAACCCGGGGCAGTACTTC. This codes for CASSLGFGNPGQYF.

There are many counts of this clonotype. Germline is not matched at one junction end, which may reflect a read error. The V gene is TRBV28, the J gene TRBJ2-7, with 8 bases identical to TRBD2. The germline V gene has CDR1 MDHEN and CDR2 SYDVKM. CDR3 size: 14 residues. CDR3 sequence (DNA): TGTGCCAGCGATAGGGGACTAGGTAGTTACGAGCAGCACTTC. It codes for CASDRGLGSYEQHF.